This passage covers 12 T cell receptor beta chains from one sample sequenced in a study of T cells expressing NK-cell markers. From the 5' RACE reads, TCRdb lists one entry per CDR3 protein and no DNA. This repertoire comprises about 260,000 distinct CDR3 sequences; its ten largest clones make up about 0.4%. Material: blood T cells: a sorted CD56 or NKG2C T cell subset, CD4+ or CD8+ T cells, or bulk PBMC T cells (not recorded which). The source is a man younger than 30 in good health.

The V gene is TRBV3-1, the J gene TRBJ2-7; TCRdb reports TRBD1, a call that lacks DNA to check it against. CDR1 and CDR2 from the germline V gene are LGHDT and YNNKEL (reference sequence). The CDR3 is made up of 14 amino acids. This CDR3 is CASSRRQGIDEQYF.

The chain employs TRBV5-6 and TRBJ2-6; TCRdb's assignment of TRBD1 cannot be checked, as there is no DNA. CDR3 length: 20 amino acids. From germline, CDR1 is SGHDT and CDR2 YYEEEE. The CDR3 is CASSLVGTEFLSSGANVLTF.

The CDR3 sequence: CATSNPGGADTQYF. This chain links TRBV15 with TRBJ2-3; checking the TCRdb D call of TRBD1 is not possible without DNA. The CDR3 covers 14 residues. CDR1 and CDR2 (germline): LNHNV, YYDKDF (reference sequence).

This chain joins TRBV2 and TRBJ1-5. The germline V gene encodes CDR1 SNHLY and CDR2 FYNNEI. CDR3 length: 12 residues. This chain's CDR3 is CASSPEGQPQHF.

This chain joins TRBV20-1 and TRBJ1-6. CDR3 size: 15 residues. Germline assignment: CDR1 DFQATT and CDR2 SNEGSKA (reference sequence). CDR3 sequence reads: CSASLLAVENSPLHF.

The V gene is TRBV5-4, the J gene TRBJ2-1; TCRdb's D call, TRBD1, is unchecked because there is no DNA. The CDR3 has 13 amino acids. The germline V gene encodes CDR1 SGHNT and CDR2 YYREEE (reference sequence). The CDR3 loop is CASSKPGENEQFF.

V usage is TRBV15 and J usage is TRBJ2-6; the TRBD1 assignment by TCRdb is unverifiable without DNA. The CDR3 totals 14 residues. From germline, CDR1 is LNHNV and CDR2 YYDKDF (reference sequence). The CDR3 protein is CATHPGVRANVLTF.

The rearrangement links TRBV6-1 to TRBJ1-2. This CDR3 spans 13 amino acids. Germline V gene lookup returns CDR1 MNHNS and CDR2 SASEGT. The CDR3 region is CASTRTGNYGYTF.

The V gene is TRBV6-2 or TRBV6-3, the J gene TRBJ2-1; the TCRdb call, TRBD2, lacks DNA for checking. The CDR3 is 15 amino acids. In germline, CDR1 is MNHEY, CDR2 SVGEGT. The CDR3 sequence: CASSPGLAEYNEQFF.

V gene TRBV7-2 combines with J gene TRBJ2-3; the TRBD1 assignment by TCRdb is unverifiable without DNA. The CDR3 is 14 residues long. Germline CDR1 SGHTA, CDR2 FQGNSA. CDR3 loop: CASSFWDTGDTQYF.

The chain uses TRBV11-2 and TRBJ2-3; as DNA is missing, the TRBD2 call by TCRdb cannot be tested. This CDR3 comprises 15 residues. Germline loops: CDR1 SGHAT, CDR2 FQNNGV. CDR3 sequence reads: CASSSPTVRLDTQYF.

CDR3 protein: CASGPFATNEKLFF. This chain connects TRBV27 to TRBJ1-4. In germline, CDR1 is MNHEY, CDR2 SMNVEV (reference sequence). CDR3 length: 14 residues.